This note documents a single TCR beta chain sequence. A clone one base away is much larger, so this may be a read error. The donors, all healthy, were Caucasians living in Russia, aged about 6 to 100. The sample originates from a study of blood T cells in healthy people across ages. The germline V gene encodes CDR1 SGHDT and CDR2 YYEEEE. V gave up 0 bases and J gave up 13 bases; unmatched junction bases: 10. This CDR3 is built from 14 residues. Combining a sample-barcoded 5' primer with a J-beta primer mix, a second PCR ran for about 6 to 12 cycles. CDR3-containing paired-end reads numbering at least 2.5 million came from each sample. TCRdb called the 5' RACE reads again in MiXCR, with one record for every CDR3 protein. Of 870,000 or so distinct CDR3 sequences in the sample, more than 25% were seen once.

The chain recombines TRBV5-6 with TRBJ2-5; TRBD2 matches at 9 bases. This TCR derives from a woman older than 75 in good health. The sequenced sample consisted of blood. The CDR3 DNA is TGTGCCAGCAGCTTGGAAGCGGGGGGCGGGAGATGGTACTTC. Amino acid sequence: CASSLEAGGGRWYF.